This T cell receptor (beta chain) is from a study of CD8+CD57+ T cells in acquired aplastic anemia. V lost 2 bases and J 8 bases, leaving 12 bases between the germline ends. This CDR3 comprises 13 residues. Per the germline V gene, CDR1 is ENHRY and CDR2 is SYGVKD. Genomic DNA provided the template from which TCR beta VDJ and CDR3 profiles were obtained. TCRdb itself ran the reads through MiXCR, one entry per CDR3 protein. The sample includes about 160,000 distinct CDR3 sequences, around 48% of them seen just once. Whoever was chosen for sequencing had shown CD8+CD57+ cell expansion by flow cytometry. Study observations and caveats: Patients and controls had in common twenty-nine CD8+ CDR3 sequences.

As regards this clonotype: Its antigen is not known.

This chain uses TRBV10-3 with TRBJ1-2; D gene ambiguous. The TCR was taken from a human donor with aplastic anemia. The material sequenced was sorted CD4+, CD8+, or CD8+CD57+ T cells (not recorded which) from PBMCs. Here the CDR3 reads CAISEKELDGYTF. The CDR3, as DNA: TGTGCCATCAGTGAGAAAGAATTGGACGGCTACACCTTC.